A single sample is the source of the 13 T cell receptor beta chains below, sequenced in a study of T cells in Graves' hyperthyroidism and ophthalmopathy. The TCR beta CDR3 regions underwent amplification using RNA transcripts as the source. A set of HTBI primers served as the primers for a first-round RT-PCR of the TCR CDR3. Using its own MiXCR run on the multiplex PCR reads, TCRdb lists one record per CDR3 protein. This sample has over 450,000 distinct CDR3 sequences, with approximately 17% found just once. Source material: blood. The receptors come from a woman under 30 with Graves' ophthalmopathy.

The chain couples TRBV5-8 to TRBJ2-2, with D tentatively TRBD1 (5 bases). Per the germline V gene, CDR1 is SGHTS and CDR2 is YDEGEE. The CDR3 is 15 amino acids. Trimming took 4 bases from V and 1 from J, leaving 11 bases between them. The CDR3 reads CASSIRQRNTGELFF. The CDR3 nucleotides are TGTGCCAGCAGCATACGACAGAGGAACACCGGGGAGCTGTTTTTT.

This clonotype showed up many times. J is TRBJ1-6 and V is TRBV28; TRBD1 matches at 9 bases. CDR3 length: 15 residues. The V gene end was trimmed by 6 bases and the J gene end by 7 bases; junction bases not matched to a gene: 7. CDR1 MDHEN and CDR2 SYDVKM come from the germline V gene. CDR3 sequence: CASRLPGTGNSPLHF. CDR3 DNA: TGTGCCAGCAGACTCCCCGGGACAGGGAATTCACCCCTCCACTTT.

This clonotype showed up many times. The V call is TRBV2, the J call TRBJ1-2; D gene unclear. Per the germline V gene, CDR1 is SNHLY and CDR2 is FYNNEI. Trimming left V 8 bases short and J 7 bases short, with 17 bases between. This CDR3 is built from 13 residues. In DNA form, the CDR3 reads TGTGCCAGCGTAGTAGAGAATTCGGGTGGCTACACCTTC. Residues: CASVVENSGGYTF.

This clonotype was counted a few times. The rearrangement uses TRBV12-3 or TRBV12-4 and TRBJ1-5; D is possibly TRBD1 (6 bases). There are 15 residues in the CDR3. Trimming cost V 6 bases and J 0 bases, with 12 bases left between them. The DNA of the CDR3 is TGTGCCAGCAGCCCGGGACACGATAGCAATCAGCCCCAGCATTTT. Protein: CASSPGHDSNQPQHF.

The J gene is TRBJ2-6, the V gene TRBV12-3 or TRBV12-4; D possibly corresponds to TRBD1 (5 bases). The CDR3 covers 19 residues. V lost 5 bases, J lost 2 bases, and 22 bases lay in between. The CDR3: CASSPRQYSFSPGANVLTF. For the CDR3, the DNA is TGTGCCAGCAGTCCGCGACAGTACTCCTTCTCGCCTGGGGCCAACGTCCTGACTTTC.

This chain uses TRBV12-3 or TRBV12-4 with TRBJ2-3; TRBD2 matches at 8 bases. The CDR3 is 15 residues long. Trimming removed 3 bases from V and 4 bases from J; junction bases left unmatched: 6. The DNA for the CDR3 is TGTGCCAGCAGTTTTGGGACTAGGGCACCAGATACGCAGTATTTT. Translation gives CASSFGTRAPDTQYF.

This clonotype was seen at least ten times. The rearrangement links TRBV4-2 to TRBJ1-1, with a tentative D call TRBD1 (6 bases). Per the germline V gene, CDR1 is LGHNA and CDR2 is YNFKEQ. This CDR3 region has 15 residues. Trimming took 0 bases from V and 0 from J, leaving 8 bases between them. The DNA for the CDR3 is TGTGCCAGCAGCCAAGATCCAGGGGTGAACACTGAAGCTTTCTTT. This sequence encodes CASSQDPGVNTEAFF.

This clonotype was detected ten times or more. The CDR3 sequence: CASRDRLATYEQYF. Here the CDR3 DNA reads TGTGCCAGCAGAGACAGGCTGGCTACCTACGAGCAGTACTTC. The rearrangement joins TRBV27 to TRBJ2-7, with D possibly matching TRBD1 (6 bases). From germline, CDR1 is MNHEY and CDR2 SMNVEV (reference sequence). V was cut by 6 bases and J by 2 bases, with 14 bases left in between. This CDR3 comprises 14 residues.

This clonotype occurred many times. J is TRBJ1-2 and V is TRBV7-3, with TRBD1 identical over 9 bases. The CDR3 contains 15 residues. The germline gives CDR1 SGHTA, CDR2 FQGTGA. The trim removed 3 bases at V and 2 bases at J, leaving 4 bases unmatched. The CDR3 reads CASSFSGQGNYGYTF. Written as DNA, the CDR3 is TGTGCCAGCAGCTTCTCAGGACAGGGGAACTATGGCTACACCTTC.

This clonotype was counted at least ten times. This rearrangement joins TRBV5-5 to TRBJ1-1, with 12 nucleotides matching TRBD1. Unmatched junction bases numbered 4, after V lost 0 bases and J lost 4 bases. The CDR3 length is 16 residues. Germline V lookup: CDR1 SGHKS, CDR2 YYEKEE (reference sequence). The CDR3, as DNA: TGTGCCAGCAGCTTGGGGGACAGGGGGCCAGGCACTGAAGCTTTCTTT. It is translated as CASSLGDRGPGTEAFF. The full variable domain, with the rest looked up from reference TRBV5-5 and TRBJ1-1, is DAGVTQSPTHLIKTRGQQVTLRCSPISGHKSVSWYQQVLGQGPQFIFQYYEKEERGRGNFPDRFSARQFPNYSSELNVNALLLGDSALYLCASSLGDRGPGTEAFFGQGTRLTVV.

The chain has TRBV6-1 and TRBJ1-1; possibly TRBD1 for D (5 bases). This CDR3 is built from 13 residues. Germline CDR1 is MNHNS and CDR2 is SASEGT. The V end was cut by 7 bases, the J end by 4 bases, with 13 bases between. The CDR3 sequence is CASKYSGGTEAFF. The CDR3 region has the DNA TGTGCCAGCAAGTATTCGGGGGGCACTGAAGCTTTCTTT.

This clonotype was counted between two and nine times. The chain has TRBV2 and TRBJ2-7; D might be TRBD2 (5 bases). Germline CDR1 SNHLY, CDR2 FYNNEI. Trimming removed 4 bases at V and 11 bases at J, with 15 bases between. The CDR3 length is 12 residues. This CDR3 is CASSGELPGEYF. The DNA of the CDR3 is TGTGCCAGCAGTGGGGAGCTCCCTGGGGAGTACTTC.

This sequence joins TRBV12-3 or TRBV12-4 and TRBJ2-1; tentatively, D is TRBD2 (5 bases). This CDR3 comprises 17 residues. The V end was cut by 3 bases, the J end by 9 bases, with 24 bases between. The CDR3 here is CASSLKNLLSSLVEQFF. In DNA form, the CDR3 reads TGTGCCAGCAGTTTGAAAAATTTACTTTCTAGCTTGGTTGAGCAGTTCTTC.